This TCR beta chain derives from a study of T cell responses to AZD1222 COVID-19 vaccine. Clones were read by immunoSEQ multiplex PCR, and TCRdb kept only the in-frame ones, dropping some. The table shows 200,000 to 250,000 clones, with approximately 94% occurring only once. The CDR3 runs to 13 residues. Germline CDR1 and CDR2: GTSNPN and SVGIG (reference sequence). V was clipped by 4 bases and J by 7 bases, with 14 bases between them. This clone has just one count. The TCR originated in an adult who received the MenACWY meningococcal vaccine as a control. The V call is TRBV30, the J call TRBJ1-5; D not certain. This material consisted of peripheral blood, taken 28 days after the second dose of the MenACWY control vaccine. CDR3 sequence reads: CAWNTAAGQPQHF. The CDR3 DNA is TGTGCCTGGAACACAGCGGCCGGCCAGCCCCAGCATTTT.